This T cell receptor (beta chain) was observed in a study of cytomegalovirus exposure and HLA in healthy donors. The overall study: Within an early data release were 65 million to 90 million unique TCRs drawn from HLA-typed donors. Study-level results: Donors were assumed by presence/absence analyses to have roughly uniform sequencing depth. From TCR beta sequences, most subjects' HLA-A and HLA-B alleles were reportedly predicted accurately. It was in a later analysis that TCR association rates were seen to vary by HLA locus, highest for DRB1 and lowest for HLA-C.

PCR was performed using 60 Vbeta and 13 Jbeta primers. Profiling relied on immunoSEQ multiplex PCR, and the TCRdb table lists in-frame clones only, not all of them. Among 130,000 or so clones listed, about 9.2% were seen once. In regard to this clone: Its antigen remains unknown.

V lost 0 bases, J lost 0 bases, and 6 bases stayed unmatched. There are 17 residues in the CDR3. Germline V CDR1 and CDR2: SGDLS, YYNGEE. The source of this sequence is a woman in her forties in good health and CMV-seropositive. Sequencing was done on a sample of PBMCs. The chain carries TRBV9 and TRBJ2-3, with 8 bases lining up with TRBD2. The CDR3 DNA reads TGTGCCAGCAGCGTAGTGGCCTTAGCGGGGAGCACAGATACGCAGTATTTT. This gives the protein CASSVVALAGSTDTQYF.